This T cell receptor (beta chain) was found in a study of radiotherapy plus CTLA-4 blockade in lung cancer. Clones were sequenced by immunoSEQ multiplex PCR, and TCRdb holds only the in-frame ones, with some missing. This table has 95,000 to 150,000 clones, 80% to 90% appearing once. Comment on this clone: Its antigen is unidentified.

Trimming at V came to 2 bases and at J to 5 bases, leaving 4 bases not matched to a gene. The CDR3 spans 15 residues. Germline values: CDR1 MGHRA, CDR2 YSYEKL. Overall study results and limits: Interferon-beta, together with early blood T cell clone dynamics, reportedly best predicted response.

The sequencing here drew on peripheral blood, taken from a patient treated with radiotherapy plus ipilimumab. This TCR was sampled from a human donor with non-small cell lung cancer that progressed on radiotherapy plus ipilimumab. The chain combines TRBV4-1 with TRBJ2-3; 10 bases fit TRBD2. The CDR3, as DNA: TGCGCCAGCAGCCAACTAGCGGGAGTTAGAGATACGCAGTATTTT. Translating it yields CASSQLAGVRDTQYF.